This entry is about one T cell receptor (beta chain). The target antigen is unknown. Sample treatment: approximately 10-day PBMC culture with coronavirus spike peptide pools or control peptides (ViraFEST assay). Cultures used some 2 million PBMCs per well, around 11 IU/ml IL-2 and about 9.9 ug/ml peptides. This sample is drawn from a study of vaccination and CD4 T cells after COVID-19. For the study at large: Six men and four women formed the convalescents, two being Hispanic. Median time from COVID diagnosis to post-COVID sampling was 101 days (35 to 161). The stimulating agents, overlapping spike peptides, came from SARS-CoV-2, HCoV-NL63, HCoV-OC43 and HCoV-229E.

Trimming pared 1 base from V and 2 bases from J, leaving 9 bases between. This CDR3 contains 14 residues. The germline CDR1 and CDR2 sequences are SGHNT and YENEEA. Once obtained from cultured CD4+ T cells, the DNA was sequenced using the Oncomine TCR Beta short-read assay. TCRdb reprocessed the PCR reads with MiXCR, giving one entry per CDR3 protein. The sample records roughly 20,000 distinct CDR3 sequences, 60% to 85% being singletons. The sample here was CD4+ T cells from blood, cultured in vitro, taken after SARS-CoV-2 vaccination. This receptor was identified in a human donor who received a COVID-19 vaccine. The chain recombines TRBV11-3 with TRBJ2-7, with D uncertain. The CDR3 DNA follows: TGTGCCAGCAGCTTAGCTCGGCTACCCTACGAGCAGTACTTC. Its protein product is CASSLARLPYEQYF. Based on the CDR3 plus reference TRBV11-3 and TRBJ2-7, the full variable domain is EAGVVQSPRYKIIEKKQPVAFWCNPISGHNTLYWYLQNLGQGPELLIRYENEEAVDDSQLPKDRFSAERLKGVDSTLKIQPAELGDSAVYLCASSLARLPYEQYFGPGTRLTVT.